These 28 T cell receptor beta chains share one sample of origin, sequenced in a study of blood T cells in healthy people across ages. Alongside a J-beta primer mix, a sample-barcoded 5' primer served in a second PCR lasting 7 to 11 cycles. TCRdb reanalysed the 5' RACE reads using MiXCR and keeps one entry per CDR3 protein. The profile shows fewer than 2 million distinct CDR3 sequences, more than 35% of them singletons. Sequenced input: blood. These receptors originate from a human donor in good health.

The table lists this clonotype with a few counts. The V and J genes are TRBV12-3 or TRBV12-4 and TRBJ2-3; D may be TRBD1 (6 bases). The CDR3 length is 17 residues. Trimming left V 5 bases short and J 1 base short, with 19 bases between. The chain's CDR3 is CASSPTRGPIGTDTQYF. The CDR3 nucleotides are TGTGCCAGCAGTCCTACCAGGGGCCCAATAGGCACAGATACGCAGTATTTT.

A few counts support this clonotype. The chain carries TRBV2 and TRBJ2-1, with 10 bases that match TRBD2. This CDR3 comprises 14 residues. The V segment lost 7 bases and the J segment 4 bases; nucleotides outside the gene matches: 4. Germline V lookup: CDR1 SNHLY, CDR2 FYNNEI. The CDR3 nucleotides are TGTGCCAGCAATATAGCGGGGGGATACAATGAGCAGTTCTTC. Translated: CASNIAGGYNEQFF.

V is TRBV6-2 or TRBV6-3 and J is TRBJ1-1, with D unresolved. Germline lookup yields CDR1 MNHEY and CDR2 SVGEGT. This CDR3 is 13 amino acids long. Trimming stripped 7 bases from V and 1 base from J, with 10 bases between. In DNA, the CDR3 is TGTGCCAGCAATTTCTTTGGGAACACTGAAGCTTTCTTT. This encodes CASNFFGNTEAFF.

This chain connects TRBV7-3 to TRBJ1-1; D uncertain. Germline CDR1 SGHTA, CDR2 FQGTGA. V gave up 7 bases and J gave up 2 bases, with 17 bases separating them. The CDR3 length is 15 residues. In nucleotides, the CDR3 is TGTGCCAGCAACCCCCCGGGCGGGCTAAACACTGAAGCTTTCTTT. Translation: CASNPPGGLNTEAFF. Together with reference TRBV7-3 and TRBJ1-1, the CDR3 gives the full variable domain: GAGVSQTPSNKVTEKGKYVELRCDPISGHTALYWYRQSLGQGPEFLIYFQGTGAADDSGLPNDRFFAVRPEGSVSTLKIQRTERGDSAVYLCASNPPGGLNTEAFFGQGTRLTVV.

The chain joins TRBV9 to TRBJ2-3; the D gene could be TRBD1 or TRBD2 (5 bases each). Germline assignment: CDR1 SGDLS and CDR2 YYNGEE. Trimming left V 6 bases short and J 0 bases short, with 17 bases between. CDR3 length equals 16 residues. The CDR3 nucleotides read TGTGCCAGCACTCGGACGGGGACGCTGAGCACAGATACGCAGTATTTT. Translating it yields CASTRTGTLSTDTQYF.

This clonotype occurred many times. The CDR3 DNA is TGCAGTGCAAAGGATGGACTAGCGGGGGAAGAGCAGTACTTC. This gives the protein CSAKDGLAGEEQYF. This sequence joins TRBV20-1 and TRBJ2-7; TRBD2 matches at 13 bases. Germline V CDR1 and CDR2: DFQATT, SNEGSKA (reference sequence). The CDR3 has 14 amino acids. Germline trimming cut 6 bases from V and 7 bases from J; bases unmatched to any gene: 9.

CDR3 protein: CASSYWVGDNTEAFF. In DNA, the CDR3 is TGTGCCAGCAGTTACTGGGTAGGGGATAATACTGAAGCTTTCTTT. This chain joins TRBV6-5 and TRBJ1-1; maybe TRBD1 (5 bases). The CDR3 covers 15 residues. Germline CDR1 MNHEY, CDR2 SVGAGI. Trimming removed 1 base from V and 5 bases from J, with 14 bases in between.

In its sample, this clonotype was seen a few times. The chain carries TRBV7-2 and TRBJ2-5; a possible D gene is TRBD1 (6 bases). The J call is in doubt because the DNA end fits TRBJ2-7 better. This CDR3 has 14 residues. Germline V CDR1 and CDR2: SGHTA, FQGNSA. The CDR3 region is CASRQGLASYEQYF. CDR3 DNA sequence: TGTGCCAGCAGACAGGGTCTGGCCTCCTACGAGCAGTACTTC.

V is TRBV4-1 and J is TRBJ1-2; D remains unclear. CDR3 length: 13 amino acids. V shed 1 base and J shed 4 bases, with 7 bases lying between them. The germline gives CDR1 MGHRA, CDR2 YSYEKL. CDR3 protein: CASSQAVSYGYTF. The CDR3 coding sequence is TGCGCCAGCAGCCAAGCCGTTTCCTATGGCTACACCTTC.

In its sample, this clonotype was seen a few times. The chain links TRBV6-2 or TRBV6-3 to TRBJ1-5; 9 positions agree with TRBD1. CDR3 length: 15 residues. Germline CDR1 is MNHEY and CDR2 is SVGEGT. Trimming cost V 6 bases and J 1 base; bases outside gene matches: 4. As DNA, the CDR3 is TGTGCCAGCAGACAGACAGGGGGAAGCAATCAGCCCCAGCATTTT. Its protein product is CASRQTGGSNQPQHF.

A word on this clonotype: This may arise from a read error, as a much more abundant clone is one base away. The chain has TRBV5-1 and TRBJ2-5; D ambiguous. The J call is doubtful: the DNA matches TRBJ2-7 better. Germline V gives CDR1 SGHRS, CDR2 YFSETQ. The CDR3 loop spans 12 amino acids. CDR3 sequence: CASSSDCYEQYF. Written as DNA, the CDR3 is TGCGCCAGCAGCTCCGACTGCTACGAGCAGTACTTC.

The genes are TRBV20-1 and TRBJ1-5; unclear D gene. Germline V gene sequence: CDR1 DFQATT, CDR2 SNEGSKA (reference sequence). This CDR3 has 15 amino acids. V lost 5 bases and J lost 2, with 16 bases in between. As DNA, the CDR3 is TGCAGTGCTCTTTCCCGACGCGGTGGCAATCAGCCCCAGCATTTT. The encoded protein is CSALSRRGGNQPQHF.

This clonotype was seen once. The chain joins TRBV7-2 to TRBJ1-1, with a weak D call TRBD1 (5 bases). CDR3 length: 12 amino acids. Germline assignment: CDR1 SGHTA and CDR2 FQGNSA. Trimming pared 1 base from V and 8 bases from J, leaving 8 bases between. CDR3 amino acids: CASSLETGEAFF. CDR3 nucleotides: TGTGCCAGCAGCTTAGAAACAGGCGAAGCTTTCTTT. Supplemented by reference TRBV7-2 and TRBJ1-1, the full variable domain reads GAGVSQSPSNKVTEKGKDVELRCDPISGHTALYWYRQSLGQGLEFLIYFQGNSAPDKSGLPSDRFSAERTGGSVSTLTIQRTQQEDSAVYLCASSLETGEAFFGQGTRLTVV.

The J gene is TRBJ1-2, the V gene TRBV4-3; D possibly corresponds to TRBD1 (5 bases). V gave up 8 bases and J gave up 8 bases, with 18 bases separating them. The CDR3 extends over 13 amino acids. CDR1 is LGHNA, CDR2 YSLEER, per germline. CDR3 sequence: CASGPGTSGGYTF. CDR3 nucleotides: TGCGCCAGCGGCCCCGGGACCAGCGGAGGCTACACCTTC.

The chain joins TRBV5-1 to TRBJ2-5; D may correspond to TRBD1 or TRBD2 (5 bases each). Per germline, CDR1 SGHRS and CDR2 YFSETQ. Trimming pared 0 bases from V and 4 bases from J, leaving 13 bases between. The CDR3 spans 15 residues. CDR3: CASSLAEGLAETQYF. CDR3 bases: TGCGCCAGCAGCTTGGCCGAGGGGCTTGCAGAGACCCAGTACTTC.

This rearrangement joins TRBV20-1 to TRBJ2-5; TRBD1 or TRBD2 may be the D gene (5 bases each). The CDR3 sequence is 12 residues long. With 1 base removed from V and 13 bases from J, the gap between germline ends came to 16 bases. CDR1 is DFQATT, CDR2 SNEGSKA, per germline (reference sequence). CDR3 nucleotides: TGCAGTGCTAGAGCCGGGACCCCGGAGATGTACTTC. Translating gives CSARAGTPEMYF.

Turning to this clonotype: This clone may be a read error of a much larger clone one base away. This chain joins TRBV7-2 and TRBJ2-1, with a weak D call TRBD2 (6 bases). Germline values: CDR1 SGHTA, CDR2 FQGNSA. The CDR3 loop spans 12 amino acids. Trimming pared 5 bases from V and 13 bases from J, leaving 15 bases between. CDR3 sequence reads: CASSPLRETQFF. In DNA, the CDR3 is TGTGCCAGCAGCCCCCTTCGGGAGACCCAGTTCTTC.

The chain employs TRBV28 and TRBJ1-2, with TRBD1 matching over 7 bases. CDR1 MDHEN and CDR2 SYDVKM come from the germline V gene. V lost 2 bases and J lost 6; bases outside the gene matches: 9. The length of the CDR3 is 15 residues. The CDR3 bases are TGTGCCAGCAGTTTAGATGCTAACAGGGGAAATGGCTACACCTTC. Protein sequence: CASSLDANRGNGYTF.

Regarding this clonotype: A much bigger clone sits one base away, suggesting this may be a read error. The CDR3 does not close with the conserved phenylalanine or tryptophan, likely indicating a read error. The rearrangement uses TRBV6-2 or TRBV6-3 and TRBJ2-5, with TRBD1 as a possible D gene (5 bases). Trimming cost V 0 bases and J 4 bases, with 12 bases left between them. The CDR3 has 15 residues. Germline loops: CDR1 MNHEY, CDR2 SVGEGT. The CDR3 protein is CASSYSRQGAETQYS. CDR3 DNA: TGTGCCAGCAGTTACTCGAGGCAGGGTGCAGAGACCCAGTACTCC.

V usage is TRBV11-1 and J usage is TRBJ2-5, with 8 bases matching TRBD1. CDR3 length: 15 residues. Germline V gene data show CDR1 as SGHAT and CDR2 as FQDESV (reference sequence). V dropped 6 bases and J dropped 4; count of bases not matched to a gene: 10. The CDR3 spells CASRNQGAGRETQYF. CDR3 DNA: TGTGCCAGCAGAAACCAGGGGGCTGGGAGAGAGACCCAGTACTTC.

This clonotype was found a few times. The chain uses TRBV29-1 and TRBJ1-1; TRBD1 is a possible D gene (5 bases). CDR1 and CDR2 (germline): SQVTM, ANQGSEA. This CDR3 contains 14 residues. Trimming pared 5 bases from V and 5 bases from J, leaving 18 bases between. As DNA, the CDR3 is TGCAGCGTTTTGGTGGAGTTCTGGGGGACTGAAGCTTTCTTT. It codes for CSVLVEFWGTEAFF.

This chain joins TRBV27 and TRBJ2-3; D is ambiguous. The CDR3 covers 15 residues. Trimming stripped 0 bases from V and 6 bases from J, with 13 bases between. From germline, CDR1 is MNHEY and CDR2 SMNVEV (reference sequence). CDR3 sequence: CASSLSNGPLDTQYF. DNA of the CDR3: TGTGCCAGCAGTTTATCCAATGGACCGCTGGATACGCAGTATTTT.

The CDR3 sequence: CATSARTGIADTQYF. CDR3 nucleotide sequence: TGTGCCACCAGTGCCCGGACAGGGATAGCGGATACGCAGTATTTT. The V call is TRBV24-1, the J call TRBJ2-3, with 8 bases that match TRBD1. Germline V gene sequence: CDR1 KGHDR, CDR2 SFDVKD. The ends lost 5 bases at V and 6 bases at J; junction bases unmatched: 9. The CDR3 is 15 amino acids.

The chain recombines TRBV6-2 or TRBV6-3 with TRBJ2-4; D is perhaps TRBD2 (5 bases). The J call is in doubt because the DNA end fits TRBJ2-7 better. The germline V gene encodes CDR1 MNHEY and CDR2 SVGEGT. The CDR3 loop spans 15 amino acids. The CDR3 nucleotides are TGTGCCAGCAGCGGCTGGGAATTTCGGACTTCCGAGCAGTACTTC. This codes for CASSGWEFRTSEQYF.

There are a few counts of this clonotype. The V gene is TRBV29-1, the J gene TRBJ1-1, with D unresolved. Trimming shortened V by 3 bases and J by 0 bases, and 11 bases separated the two germline ends. Germline CDR1 is SQVTM and CDR2 is ANQGSEA. The CDR3 is 14 residues long. The DNA for the CDR3 is TGCAGCGTTGATCCACTGCGGATGAACACTGAAGCTTTCTTT. Protein: CSVDPLRMNTEAFF.

The rearrangement joins TRBV4-2 to TRBJ1-5; D call uncertain. Trimming pared 0 bases from V and 4 bases from J, leaving 7 bases between. The CDR3 has 14 residues. In germline, CDR1 is LGHNA, CDR2 YNFKEQ. CDR3 sequence (DNA): TGTGCCAGCAGCCAAGAGCCACGTAATCAGCCCCAGCATTTT. Amino acids: CASSQEPRNQPQHF.

The gene calls are TRBV4-3 and TRBJ2-5; a possible D gene is TRBD2 (7 bases). The CDR3 sequence is 15 residues long. Deletions cut 0 bases from V and 5 bases from J, with 13 bases between. CDR1 LGHNA and CDR2 YSLEER come from the germline V gene. The chain's CDR3 is CASSQEGGRVETQYF. CDR3 DNA: TGCGCCAGCAGCCAAGAGGGGGGGCGCGTGGAGACCCAGTACTTC.

V gene TRBV12-3 or TRBV12-4 combines with J gene TRBJ1-2; a weak D match, TRBD1 (5 bases). The CDR3 totals 15 residues. V was trimmed by 0 bases and J by 4 bases, leaving 12 bases between them. The CDR3 sequence: CASSLAGRESYGYTF. CDR3 sequence (DNA): TGTGCCAGCAGTTTAGCGGGCAGGGAGAGCTATGGCTACACCTTC.